The entry below gives a single TCR beta chain sequence along with its context. The target antigen is unknown. Deletions cut 2 bases from V and 4 bases from J, with 9 bases between. The germline gives CDR1 MNHNY, CDR2 SVGAGI (reference sequence). The length of the CDR3 is 15 residues. The data stem from a study of cytomegalovirus exposure and HLA in healthy donors. Primers: 60 Vbeta forward and 13 Jbeta reverse. Some clones are missing from TCRdb's copy, which holds only in-frame ones; the method was immunoSEQ multiplex PCR. The sample records about 70,000 clones, 62% being singletons. Whole-study results and caveats: What a later analysis showed was that several of the most significant clusters appeared linked to common viral pathogens.

Sequencing was done on a sample of PBMCs. This sequence was found in a man younger than 45 in good health and CMV-seronegative. V gene TRBV6-6 combines with J gene TRBJ2-6, with a tentative D call TRBD2 (5 bases). CDR3 amino acids: CASSYPGSGANVLTF. The CDR3 DNA sequence: TGTGCCAGCAGTTACCCGGGGTCGGGGGCCAACGTCCTGACTTTC.